This T cell receptor beta chain was sequenced for a study of blood T cell repertoires in COVID-19. Assay: immunoSEQ multiplex PCR; the TCRdb copy retains only in-frame clones and omits some. Among about 32,000 clones listed, around 86% were seen once. CDR1 and CDR2 (germline): SGHNT, YYREEE (reference sequence). The CDR3 is 14 amino acids. V shed 2 bases, J shed 2 bases, and the junction held 4 bases outside the gene matches. The sample comprised peripheral blood. The receptor was isolated from a woman aged 80 or older with active or convalescent COVID-19. The chain recombines TRBV5-4 with TRBJ2-7; 7 bases fit TRBD2. CDR3 residues: CASSLTGTTYEQYF. CDR3 DNA: TGTGCCAGCAGCTTAACCGGGACTACCTACGAGCAGTACTTC.